This T cell receptor (beta chain) appears in the sequencing data of a study of control samples from healthy donors and cancer patients. The germline V gene encodes CDR1 SGHTA and CDR2 FQGTGA. This CDR3 contains 15 residues. J lost 5 bases, V lost 5 bases, and 6 bases had no gene match. The table came from immunoSEQ multiplex PCR; TCRdb's copy has only in-frame clones and leaves some out. The sample records tens of thousands of clones, about 86% being singletons. Source material: PBMCs. This chain connects TRBV7-3 to TRBJ2-3; TRBD2 aligns across 11 bases. The receptor comes from a woman aged 40 to 49 with lung cancer. The CDR3 loop is CASSLSGGAGDTQYF. The CDR3 DNA reads as TGTGCCAGCAGCCTTAGCGGGGGGGCGGGAGATACGCAGTATTTT.